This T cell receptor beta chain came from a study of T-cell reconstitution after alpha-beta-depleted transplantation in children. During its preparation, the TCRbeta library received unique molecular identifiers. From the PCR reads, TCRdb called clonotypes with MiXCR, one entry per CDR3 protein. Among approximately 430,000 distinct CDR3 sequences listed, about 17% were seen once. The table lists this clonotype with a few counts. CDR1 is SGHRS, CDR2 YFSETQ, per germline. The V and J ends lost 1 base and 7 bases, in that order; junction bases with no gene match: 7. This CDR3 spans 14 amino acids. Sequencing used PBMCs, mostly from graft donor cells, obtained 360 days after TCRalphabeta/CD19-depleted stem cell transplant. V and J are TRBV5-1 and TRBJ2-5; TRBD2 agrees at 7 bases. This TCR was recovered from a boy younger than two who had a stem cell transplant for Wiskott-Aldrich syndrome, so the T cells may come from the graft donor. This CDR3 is CASSLTGGAGTQYF. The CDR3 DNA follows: TGCGCCAGCAGCTTGACGGGGGGTGCGGGGACCCAGTACTTC.